Following are 11 T cell receptor beta chains from one sample sequenced in a study of T cell repertoires in ileal Crohn's disease (dated by TCRdb to 2018 to 2020). Library preparation employed the immunoSEQ multiplex PCR assay. TCRdb took over this immuneACCESS table, retaining in-frame rearrangements with V and J assigned. Such tables are incomplete; in checked studies, under half of the missing clones stem from an unresolved V gene, and the remainder is unexplained. Present in this sample are over 950 clones, about 85% of which were seen just once. The top ten hold 4.5% of the sample. The time point label, as the study defines it: neoterminal ileum biopsy at postoperative endoscopy, about 6 months after surgery. The sequencing input was ileal tissue. The receptors derive from an adult with Crohn's disease.

The CDR3 is CASSPLSGGGEQFF. DNA of the CDR3: TGTGCCAGCAGCCCTCTTAGCGGGGGGGGTGAGCAGTTCTTC. The genes are TRBV27 and TRBJ2-1, with 11 nucleotides matching TRBD2. The ends lost 6 bases at V and 9 bases at J; junction bases unmatched: 7. The CDR3 sequence is 14 residues long. Per the germline V gene, CDR1 is MNHEY and CDR2 is SMNVEV (reference sequence).

The V and J genes are TRBV7-9 and TRBJ2-1, with TRBD2 identical over 9 bases. The CDR3 is made up of 17 amino acids. V dropped 0 bases and J dropped 7; count of bases not matched to a gene: 10. Germline loops: CDR1 SEHNR, CDR2 FQNEAQ (reference sequence). In DNA, the CDR3 is TGTGCCAGCAGCTTAGCGCAAGGACTAGCGTTCGGGAATGAGCAGTTCTTC. Residues: CASSLAQGLAFGNEQFF.

The genes are TRBV11-3 and TRBJ2-6, with D uncertain. Germline V gives CDR1 SGHNT, CDR2 YENEEA. This CDR3 region has 18 residues. The V end was cut by 5 bases, the J end by 5 bases, with 22 bases between. This CDR3 is CASSIFKSRQSRANVLTF. CDR3 nucleotide sequence: TGTGCCAGCAGCATATTTAAATCTCGACAAAGTCGGGCCAACGTCCTGACTTTC.

This rearrangement joins TRBV2 to TRBJ2-3; TRBD1 aligns across 8 bases. The CDR3 is 15 residues long. Germline trimming cut 3 bases from V and 7 bases from J; bases unmatched to any gene: 9. From germline, CDR1 is SNHLY and CDR2 FYNNEI. The chain's CDR3 is CASSEGQGARNTQYF. The CDR3 nucleotides read TGTGCCAGCAGTGAGGGGCAGGGGGCGAGGAATACGCAGTATTTT.

The chain carries TRBV30 and TRBJ1-1; TRBD1 matches at 8 bases. J lost 6 bases, V lost 2 bases, and 5 bases had no gene match. Germline CDR1 and CDR2: GTSNPN and SVGIG (reference sequence). This CDR3 is 13 amino acids long. DNA for the CDR3: TGTGCCTGGAGTACAGGGGGGATAGCTGAAGCTTTCTTT. This gives the protein CAWSTGGIAEAFF.

The V gene is TRBV7-3, the J gene TRBJ2-3, with D maybe TRBD2 (6 bases). The V and J ends lost 4 bases and 3 bases respectively, with 14 bases between them. The CDR3 loop spans 15 amino acids. Looked up from germline, CDR1 is SGHTA and CDR2 is FQGTGA. The CDR3 coding sequence is TGTGCCAGCAGCTCGGGGGTGTCTATTACAGATACGCAGTATTTT. It translates to CASSSGVSITDTQYF.

This chain connects TRBV30 to TRBJ1-3; D is ambiguous. The germline V and J ends were trimmed by 4 bases and 0 bases, with 7 bases remaining between them. CDR3 length: 13 amino acids. Germline lookup yields CDR1 GTSNPN and CDR2 SVGIG (reference sequence). CDR3 DNA: TGTGCCTGGACTATGATCTCTGGAAACACCATATATTTT. Its protein is CAWTMISGNTIYF. The variable domain in full, with the rest retrieved from reference TRBV30 and TRBJ1-3, is SQTIHQWPATLVQPVGSPLSLECTVEGTSNPNLYWYRQAAGRGLQLLFYSVGIGQISSEVPQNLSASRPQDRQFILSSKKLLLSDSGFYLCAWTMISGNTIYFGEGSWLTVV.

The V call is TRBV7-9, the J call TRBJ1-1; D not certain. Trimming cost V 5 bases and J 1 base, with 17 bases left between them. The CDR3 is 16 residues long. Germline CDR1 reads SEHNR; CDR2 reads FQNEAQ (reference sequence). CDR3 sequence (DNA): TGTGCCAGCAGCCCCCGCGGGAGGAATTGGAACACTGAAGCTTTCTTT. Translating it yields CASSPRGRNWNTEAFF. The whole variable domain, filled in from reference TRBV7-9 and TRBJ1-1, reads DTGVSQNPRHKITKRGQNVTFRCDPISEHNRLYWYRQTLGQGPEFLTYFQNEAQLEKSRLLSDRFSAERPKGSFSTLEIQRTEQGDSAMYLCASSPRGRNWNTEAFFGQGTRLTVV.

The chain joins TRBV14 to TRBJ2-5, with D unclear. This CDR3 is 13 amino acids long. The V and J ends lost 5 bases and 1 base respectively, with 8 bases between them. Germline V gene data show CDR1 as SGHDN and CDR2 as FVKESK. The CDR3 spells CASSSNLQETQYF. In DNA, the CDR3 is TGTGCCAGCAGCTCTAACCTCCAAGAGACCCAGTACTTC.

This clone was detected once. The chain links TRBV2 to TRBJ2-5, with 7 bases fitting TRBD1. This CDR3 has 14 residues. From germline, CDR1 is SNHLY and CDR2 FYNNEI. The V segment lost 6 bases and the J segment 2 bases; nucleotides outside the gene matches: 6. CDR3 coding DNA: TGTGCCAGCAGGGCGACAGGGATACAAGAGACCCAGTACTTC. Translated, it gives CASRATGIQETQYF.

The CDR3 coding sequence is TGTGCCAGCAGCTTAGATGGGTTCGGGTCGGTGAACACTGAAGCTTTCTTT. It is translated as CASSLDGFGSVNTEAFF. This rearrangement joins TRBV11-2 to TRBJ1-1; D is unclear. This CDR3 has 17 residues. Germline V gene sequence: CDR1 SGHAT, CDR2 FQNNGV. V was cut by 0 bases and J by 0 bases, with 14 bases left in between.